This TCR beta chain was sequenced for a study of CD8 T cells in Susac syndrome (dated 2019 in TCRdb). Looking at the study overall: Of the Susac syndrome patients who were sequenced, five or six had clinically active disease and roughly 8 were in clinical remission. Whether CD8+ T cell activation and differentiation in Susac syndrome was antigen driven was tested using repertoire sequencing. At blood withdrawal, Susac syndrome patients were either therapy-naive, taking corticosteroids (in some cases with IVIg as well), or taking IVIg alone.

From the cysteine through the phenylalanine, the CDR3 covers 15 amino acids. The DNA shown is the 45-base CDR3, in frame from base 1. Cut back by 5 bases and 3 bases, the V and J ends lie 17 bases apart. As encoded in the germline V gene, CDR1 is SGHAT while CDR2 is FQNNGV. High-throughput TCR beta sequencing profiled peripheral blood CD8+ and CD4+ T cells from healthy donors, Susac syndrome patients and multiple sclerosis patients. The Susac syndrome patients fulfilled recently defined diagnostic criteria for definite or probable disease. Bulk CD8+ and CD4+ T cells were purified by magnetic negative isolation, whereas CD8+ TEMRA cells were enriched by FACS. Blood was collected in EDTA tubes and processed within 24 hours, with PBMCs isolated through density gradient centrifugation. PBMCs intended for TCR sequencing were cryopreserved in liquid nitrogen and were subsequently thawed in a 37 degrees C water bath. Purity of sorted or isolated CD4+, CD8+ and CD8+ TEMRA cells was at least 90%.

General findings and caveats noted by the study authors: The CD4+ T cell repertoire of patients with Susac syndrome showed no detectable clonal expansion. The number of individuals in the TCR sequencing and HLA analysis was recognized as being relatively small.

About this clonotype: No cognate antigen has been identified for it. No much larger clonotype is one base removed from it; base qualities were not supplied.

RNA was extracted using the RNeasy kit, and roughly 0.45 to 1 ug of the RNA was reverse transcribed with random hexamers. The immunoSEQ multiplex PCR assay, which covers 54 Vbeta and 13 Jbeta segments, was used to amplify TCR beta CDR3 regions. Bias from PCR amplification was corrected by using a synthetic template baseline for primer optimization and for computational correction. On the study's bioinformatics: Reads were annotated to V, D and J genes according to IMGT and were analyzed with immunoSEQ Analyzer, with only productive sequences retained. Clonality was computed as one minus Shannon entropy normalized by log2 of the number of productive unique sequences. Public and private clones were assessed among the 100 most prevalent clones of each patient and control. Clones were defined as Susac-specific when absent from the healthy and MS cohorts, from approximately 1,100 published viral clones and from other ImmuneACCESS disease sequences. TCRdb's own reprocessing of the public reads used fastp at Q25 and MiXCR and kept productive beta chains. All rows with the same CDR3 protein become a single entry with the most common DNA and genes. The V and J calls here are based on TCRdb, not the publication. In all, the sample holds about 150,000 distinct CDR3 sequences, and about 95% of those were seen once. 0.16% of the sample comes from the top ten.

The rearranged chain carries TRBV11-2 and TRBJ2-7; the D gene is perhaps TRBD1 or TRBD2, as each covers 7 bases. Sequencing used CD4+ T cells from PBMCs. This TCR was sampled from a human donor with Susac syndrome. The sequenced DNA: TGTGCCAGCAGCCAAGCCCAGGGGGGGCTCTACGAGCAGTACTTC. Its protein reads: CASSQAQGGLYEQYF.